A single sample gave rise to the 10 T cell receptor beta chains below, sequenced in a study of PD-1 blockade in mismatch repair-deficient tumors. Clones were sequenced by immunoSEQ multiplex PCR, and TCRdb holds only the in-frame ones, with some missing. The sample includes about 34,000 clones, approximately 80% of them seen just once. The sequenced sample was PBMCs, obtained around 6 weeks after starting pembrolizumab. The source of these receptors is an adult with mismatch repair-deficient cancer.

V is TRBV7-2 and J is TRBJ2-7; 11 nucleotides match TRBD1. With V trimmed by 5 bases and J by 3 bases, 6 bases remained unmatched. CDR1 and CDR2 from the germline V gene are SGHTA and FQGNSA. The CDR3 is 15 residues long. The CDR3 region is CASSPRTGGNYEQYF. CDR3 in DNA: TGTGCCAGCAGCCCGCGGACAGGGGGCAACTACGAGCAGTACTTC.

The V call is TRBV7-9, the J call TRBJ2-2; the match to TRBD1 covers 9 bases. This CDR3 spans 16 amino acids. J gave up 4 bases and V 3 bases, and 6 bases lay outside the gene matches. CDR1 and CDR2 (germline): SEHNR, FQNEAQ (reference sequence). The CDR3 sequence is CASSLSGTGSTGELFF. The CDR3, as DNA: TGTGCCAGCAGCTTGTCCGGGACAGGGAGCACCGGGGAGCTGTTTTTT.

The chain recombines TRBV18 with TRBJ2-1; 9 nucleotides line up with TRBD1. Germline loops: CDR1 KGHSH, CDR2 LQKENI. The J segment lost 2 bases and the V segment lost 0 bases, leaving 8 bases of the junction unmatched. The CDR3 consists of 18 residues. CDR3: CASSPPLGWDRAYNEQFF. The CDR3 DNA reads TGTGCCAGCTCACCACCTTTAGGATGGGACAGGGCCTACAATGAGCAGTTCTTC. Full variable domain (rest looked up from reference TRBV18 and TRBJ2-1): NAGVMQNPRHLVRRRGQEARLRCSPMKGHSHVYWYRQLPEEGLKFMVYLQKENIIDESGMPKERFSAEFPKEGPSILRIQQVVRGDSAAYFCASSPPLGWDRAYNEQFFGPGTRLTVL.

The gene calls are TRBV30 and TRBJ1-2; D gene unclear. V was shortened by 0 bases and J by 2 bases, with 10 bases between the two germline ends. Germline V gene lookup returns CDR1 GTSNPN and CDR2 SVGIG (reference sequence). CDR3 length: 14 residues. The chain's CDR3 is CAWSVFRRNYGYTF. In DNA, the CDR3 is TGTGCCTGGAGTGTATTCCGGAGAAACTATGGCTACACCTTC.

The chain employs TRBV21-1 and TRBJ2-2; no DNA check was done on the table's D call, TRBD1. TRBV21-1 counts as a pseudogene. The CDR3 runs to 18 residues. Here the CDR3 reads CASSKVSIGRGNTGELFF. In nucleotides, the CDR3 is TGTGCCAGCAGCAAAGTCTCGATAGGCAGGGGTAACACCGGGGAGCTGTTTTTT.

The CDR3 sequence is CASSQEGGGNTGELFF. DNA of the CDR3: TGTGCCAGCAGCCAGGAAGGAGGAGGGAACACCGGGGAGCTGTTTTTT. The chain has TRBV2 and TRBJ2-2, with D perhaps matching TRBD2 (5 bases). Trimming took 6 bases from V and 1 from J, leaving 15 bases between them. This CDR3 has 16 residues. Germline V CDR1 and CDR2: SNHLY, FYNNEI.

The chain joins TRBV10-2 to TRBJ1-5, with 7 nucleotides matching TRBD1. J was trimmed by 5 bases and V by 3 bases; bases with no gene match: 10. Germline V lookup: CDR1 WSHSY, CDR2 SAAADI. The CDR3 is 16 residues long. This chain's CDR3 is CASSDLTGEGDQPQHF. DNA of the CDR3: TGCGCCAGCAGTGACCTAACAGGGGAAGGGGATCAGCCCCAGCATTTT.

The gene calls are TRBV15 and TRBJ2-7; 11 positions agree with TRBD2. J gave up 7 bases and V 4 bases, and 12 bases lay outside the gene matches. The CDR3 loop spans 16 amino acids. Looked up from germline, CDR1 is LNHNV and CDR2 is YYDKDF (reference sequence). The CDR3 sequence is CATSTGLAGPLGEQYF. DNA for the CDR3: TGTGCCACCAGCACCGGACTAGCGGGCCCCCTTGGTGAGCAGTACTTC.

The chain employs TRBV28 and TRBJ1-2; 7 bases are a match to TRBD1. CDR3 length: 14 residues. With 8 bases clipped from V and 4 bases from J, the junction kept 10 bases outside the gene matches. Germline CDR1 and CDR2: MDHEN and SYDVKM. CDR3 region: CASGGRGPPYGYTF. The CDR3 region has the DNA TGTGCCAGCGGCGGGAGGGGGCCTCCCTATGGCTACACCTTC.

Regarding this clone: Other DNA sequences in the sample encode the same CDR3. V and J are TRBV5-1 and TRBJ2-7, with D possibly being TRBD1 (5 bases). Per the germline V gene, CDR1 is SGHRS and CDR2 is YFSETQ. Trimming removed 0 bases at V and 1 base at J, with 8 bases between. The CDR3 runs to 14 residues. The CDR3 here is CASSLAAGSYEQYF. The CDR3 DNA reads TGCGCCAGCAGCTTGGCCGCAGGGTCCTACGAGCAGTACTTC.